One and the same sample provided the 22 T cell receptor beta chains below, sequenced in a study of blood T cell repertoires in COVID-19. Using immunoSEQ multiplex PCR, the repertoire was profiled, and TCRdb retains in-frame clones only, with some absent. The sample consists of about 180,000 clones, around 89% of them appearing once. Sequencing was performed on peripheral blood. The receptors originated from a woman younger than 45 with acute or convalescent COVID-19.

The chain employs TRBV11-3 and TRBJ2-1; the D gene is possibly TRBD2 (5 bases). CDR3 size: 13 residues. V dropped 11 bases and J dropped 9 bases, with 20 bases sitting between them. Germline CDR1 is SGHNT and CDR2 is YENEEA. The CDR3 here is CAYGERRVGEQFF. The CDR3 DNA reads as TGTGCCTACGGGGAGAGGCGGGTCGGTGAGCAGTTCTTC.

This chain links TRBV2 with TRBJ1-2; the D is unclear. The CDR3 covers 14 residues. V lost 3 bases and J lost 1, with 9 bases in between. Germline V gene lookup returns CDR1 SNHLY and CDR2 FYNNEI. The CDR3 reads CASSDREDNYGYTF. The CDR3 coding sequence is TGTGCCAGCAGTGACCGCGAGGATAACTATGGCTACACCTTC.

The chain recombines TRBV6-1 with TRBJ2-7; D might be TRBD2 (6 bases). The germline gives CDR1 MNHNS, CDR2 SASEGT. The germline V and J ends were trimmed by 2 bases and 2 bases, with 7 bases remaining between them. The CDR3 runs 13 residues. The CDR3 here is CASSEWGAYEQYF. The CDR3 DNA reads as TGTGCCAGCAGTGAATGGGGGGCCTACGAGCAGTACTTC.

This chain joins TRBV27 and TRBJ2-7; TRBD2 agrees at 13 bases. With V trimmed by 4 bases and J by 3 bases, 6 bases remained unmatched. CDR3 length: 16 amino acids. The V gene's germline CDR1 is MNHEY and CDR2 SMNVEV (reference sequence). The CDR3 is CASSSPRLAGGYEQYF. CDR3 bases: TGTGCCAGCAGTTCACCACGACTAGCGGGAGGCTACGAGCAGTACTTC.

This chain joins TRBV28 and TRBJ1-2; D not certain. CDR3 size: 12 residues. With 3 bases removed from V and 4 bases from J, the gap between germline ends came to 6 bases. CDR1 is MDHEN and CDR2 is SYDVKM in the germline V gene. The CDR3 DNA reads TGTGCCAGCAGTTTGCTCAGCTATGGCTACACCTTC. Protein product: CASSLLSYGYTF.

The chain links TRBV5-4 to TRBJ1-2, with 7 bases matching TRBD1. The germline gives CDR1 SGHNT, CDR2 YYREEE (reference sequence). The CDR3 is 15 amino acids. J was trimmed by 2 bases and V by 4 bases; bases with no gene match: 8. CDR3 protein: CASSVRQGRNYGYTF. The CDR3 DNA reads as TGTGCCAGCAGCGTAAGACAGGGTCGGAACTATGGCTACACCTTC.

The rearrangement joins TRBV5-1 to TRBJ2-2; no clear D. Germline V lookup: CDR1 SGHRS, CDR2 YFSETQ. V was pared by 0 bases and J by 5 bases, with 11 bases between. This CDR3 spans 15 amino acids. This chain's CDR3 is CASSLDPLGTGELFF. DNA of the CDR3: TGCGCCAGCAGCTTGGACCCCCTCGGGACCGGGGAGCTGTTTTTT.

The chain recombines TRBV7-9 with TRBJ2-1; D remains unclear. CDR3 length equals 16 residues. V gave up 2 bases and J gave up 6 bases, with 17 bases separating them. The germline V gene has CDR1 SEHNR and CDR2 FQNEAQ (reference sequence). CDR3 DNA: TGTGCCAGCAGCTTAACGTTCAGACTTCGAGCCAATGAGCAGTTCTTC. Its protein is CASSLTFRLRANEQFF.

This chain links TRBV7-2 with TRBJ2-1; TRBD2 matches 9 bases. The J segment lost 8 bases and the V segment lost 3 bases, leaving 11 bases of the junction unmatched. Germline loops: CDR1 SGHTA, CDR2 FQGNSA. This CDR3 is 16 amino acids long. CDR3 nucleotides: TGTGCCAGCAGCTTTTATTTCGCGGGAGGGTTGGATGAGCAGTTCTTC. Amino acids: CASSFYFAGGLDEQFF.

The chain is built from TRBV28 and TRBJ1-3, with D hard to call. Germline values: CDR1 MDHEN, CDR2 SYDVKM. With 4 bases removed from V and 0 bases from J, the gap between germline ends came to 13 bases. The length of the CDR3 is 16 residues. Here the CDR3 DNA reads TGTGCCAGCAGTTATGGCAGACTTTTCTCTGGAAACACCATATATTTT. As protein: CASSYGRLFSGNTIYF.

The sample holds a few counts of this clone. The rearrangement links TRBV3-1 (or the pseudogene TRBV3-2) to TRBJ1-2, with 8 bases fitting TRBD1. Unmatched junction bases numbered 5, after V lost 0 bases and J lost 8 bases. This CDR3 comprises 14 residues. CDR1 is LGHDT, CDR2 YNNKEL, per germline (reference sequence). In DNA form, the CDR3 reads TGTGCCAGCAGCCAAGATAGCAGGGGGCGCGGCTACACCTTC. It codes for CASSQDSRGRGYTF.

The rearrangement joins TRBV28 to TRBJ1-5; no clear D. Germline V gene lookup returns CDR1 MDHEN and CDR2 SYDVKM. V shed 6 bases and J shed 3 bases, with 9 bases lying between them. The CDR3 has 13 residues. The CDR3 DNA sequence: TGTGCCAGCAGAAAAAGCCCCAATCAGCCCCAGCATTTT. Translated: CASRKSPNQPQHF.

In this sample, this clone turned up once. The CDR3 nucleotides read TGTGCCAGCAGCTTAGCAGGACTAGGGACCCAGTACTTC. Residues: CASSLAGLGTQYF. V gene TRBV7-2 combines with J gene TRBJ2-5; 7 positions agree with TRBD2. The CDR3 loop spans 13 amino acids. In germline, CDR1 is SGHTA, CDR2 FQGNSA. V was clipped by 0 bases and J by 7 bases; unmatched bases: 2.

V is TRBV18 and J is TRBJ1-2; 9 bases map to TRBD1. Germline CDR1 KGHSH, CDR2 LQKENI. The CDR3 spans 13 residues. V gave up 2 bases and J gave up 6 bases; unmatched junction bases: 1. The CDR3 bases are TGTGCCAGCTCACCAAGGACAGGGGATGGCTACACCTTC. Protein product: CASSPRTGDGYTF.

The J gene is TRBJ1-1, the V gene TRBV7-8, with 8 bases matching TRBD1. Germline trimming cut 5 bases from V and 5 bases from J; bases unmatched to any gene: 16. The CDR3 loop spans 17 amino acids. The germline V gene has CDR1 SGHVS and CDR2 FQNEAQ. The CDR3 spells CASSRHVTTGGGTEAFF. The CDR3 coding sequence is TGTGCCAGCAGCCGGCACGTAACTACAGGGGGGGGGACTGAAGCTTTCTTT.

V is TRBV9 and J is TRBJ1-2, with D perhaps TRBD1 (5 bases). The CDR3 is made up of 15 amino acids. V was trimmed by 4 bases and J by 4 bases, leaving 17 bases between them. Germline lookup yields CDR1 SGDLS and CDR2 YYNGEE. The CDR3 reads CASSPLGGVTYGYTF. The CDR3 nucleotides read TGTGCCAGCAGCCCCCTCGGGGGTGTTACCTATGGCTACACCTTC.

The rearrangement uses TRBV27 and TRBJ2-7; 13 positions match TRBD2. V lost 1 base, J lost 7 bases, and 7 bases stayed unmatched. Germline values: CDR1 MNHEY, CDR2 SMNVEV (reference sequence). This CDR3 has 16 residues. The CDR3 is CASSLLTSGRAREQYF. Written as DNA, the CDR3 is TGTGCCAGCAGTTTATTAACTAGCGGGAGGGCCCGGGAGCAGTACTTC.

The rearrangement uses TRBV27 and TRBJ2-1; 7 bases are shared with TRBD2. CDR3 length: 14 residues. CDR1 is MNHEY and CDR2 is SMNVEV in the germline V gene (reference sequence). V dropped 2 bases and J dropped 5; count of bases not matched to a gene: 3. The CDR3 sequence is CASSLRRGDNEQFF. The CDR3 DNA follows: TGTGCCAGCAGTTTACGACGGGGGGACAATGAGCAGTTCTTC.

Here the CDR3 reads CASSQDEREEVNIQYF. The CDR3 nucleotides read TGTGCCAGCAGCCAAGACGAGCGGGAGGAGGTAAACATTCAGTACTTC. V and J are TRBV4-2 and TRBJ2-4, with TRBD2 matching 9 bases. Per the germline V gene, CDR1 is LGHNA and CDR2 is YNFKEQ. The CDR3 has 16 residues. Unmatched junction bases numbered 6, after V lost 0 bases and J lost 6 bases.

V usage is TRBV18 and J usage is TRBJ1-4; D gene unclear. This CDR3 is 13 amino acids long. The V end was cut by 8 bases, the J end by 4 bases, with 11 bases between. The germline CDR1 and CDR2 sequences are KGHSH and LQKENI. The CDR3 bases are TGTGCCAGCCAGAAACAGTTTAATGAAAAACTGTTTTTT. It is translated as CASQKQFNEKLFF.

This chain joins TRBV7-6 and TRBJ2-5; TRBD2 is a possible D gene (5 bases). V lost 8 bases and J 5 bases, leaving 9 bases between the germline ends. This CDR3 is 11 amino acids long. The germline gives CDR1 SGHVS, CDR2 FNYEAQ. CDR3 amino acids: CASGERETQYF. The CDR3 DNA is TGTGCCAGCGGAGAGCGGGAGACCCAGTACTTC. Complete variable domain (other parts from reference TRBV7-6 and TRBJ2-5): GAGVSQSPRYKVTKRGQDVALRCDPISGHVSLYWYRQALGQGPEFLTYFNYEAQQDKSGLPNDRFSAERPEGSISTLTIQRTEQRDSAMYRCASGERETQYFGPGTRLLVL.

This chain joins TRBV21-1 and TRBJ2-7; the table assigns TRBD1, which was not confirmed against the DNA. TRBV21-1 is noted as a pseudogene. The CDR3 sequence is 17 residues long. CDR3 sequence: CASSKLARPDSDYEQYF. DNA for the CDR3: TGTGCCAGCAGCAAGCTCGCTCGGCCCGACAGCGACTACGAGCAGTACTTC.